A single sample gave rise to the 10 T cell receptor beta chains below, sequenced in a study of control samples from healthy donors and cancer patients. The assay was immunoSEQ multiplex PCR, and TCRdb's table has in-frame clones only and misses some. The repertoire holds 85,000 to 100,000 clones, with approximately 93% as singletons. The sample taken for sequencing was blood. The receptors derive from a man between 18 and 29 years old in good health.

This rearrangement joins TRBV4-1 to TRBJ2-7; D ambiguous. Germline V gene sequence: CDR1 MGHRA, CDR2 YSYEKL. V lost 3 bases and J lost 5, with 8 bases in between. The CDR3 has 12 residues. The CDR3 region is CASSHNLDEQYF. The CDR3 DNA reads TGCGCCAGCAGCCATAACCTGGACGAGCAGTACTTC.

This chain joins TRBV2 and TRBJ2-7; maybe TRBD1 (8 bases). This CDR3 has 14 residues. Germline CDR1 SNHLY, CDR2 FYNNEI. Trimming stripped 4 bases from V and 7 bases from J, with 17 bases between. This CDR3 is CASSVYRGRGEQYF. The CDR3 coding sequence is TGTGCCAGCAGTGTTTACAGGGGGAGGGGGGAGCAGTACTTC. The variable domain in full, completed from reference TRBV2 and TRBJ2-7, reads EPEVTQTPSHQVTQMGQEVILRCVPISNHLYFYWYRQILGQKVEFLVSFYNNEISEKSEIFDDQFSVERPDGSNFTLKIRSTKLEDSAMYFCASSVYRGRGEQYFGPGTRLTVT.

The CDR3 loop reads CASSPSQGQGAPYEQYF. The CDR3 region has the DNA TGTGCCAGCAGCCCGAGCCAGGGACAGGGGGCCCCCTACGAGCAGTACTTC. The chain combines TRBV4-2 with TRBJ2-7; 12 bases fit TRBD1. Losses at the gene ends were 4 bases for V and 2 bases for J; bases not matched to a gene: 9. The germline V gene has CDR1 LGHNA and CDR2 YNFKEQ. This CDR3 spans 17 amino acids.

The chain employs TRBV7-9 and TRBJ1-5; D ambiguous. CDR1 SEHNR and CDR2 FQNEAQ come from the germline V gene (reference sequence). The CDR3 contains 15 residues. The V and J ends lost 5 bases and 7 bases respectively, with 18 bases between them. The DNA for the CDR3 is TGTGCCAGCAGCCCCAAGGGTCCGGGAGACCAGCCCCAGCATTTT. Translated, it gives CASSPKGPGDQPQHF.

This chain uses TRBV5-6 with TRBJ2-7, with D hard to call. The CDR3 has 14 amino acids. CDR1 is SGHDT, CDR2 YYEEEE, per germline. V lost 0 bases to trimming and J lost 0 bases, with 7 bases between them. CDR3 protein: CASSLVDDSYEQYF. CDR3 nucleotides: TGTGCCAGCAGCTTGGTGGACGACTCCTACGAGCAGTACTTC.

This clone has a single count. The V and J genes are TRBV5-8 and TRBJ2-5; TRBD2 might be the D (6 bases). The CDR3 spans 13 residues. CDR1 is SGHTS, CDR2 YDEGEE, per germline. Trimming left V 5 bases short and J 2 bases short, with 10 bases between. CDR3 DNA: TGTGCCAGCAGACCCCGGGGGCAAGAGACCCAGTACTTC. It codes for CASRPRGQETQYF.

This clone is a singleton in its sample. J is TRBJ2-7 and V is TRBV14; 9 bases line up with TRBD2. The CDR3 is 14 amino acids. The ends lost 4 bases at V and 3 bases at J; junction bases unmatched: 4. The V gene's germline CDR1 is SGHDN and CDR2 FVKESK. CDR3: CASSPLAGVYEQYF. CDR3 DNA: TGTGCCAGCAGCCCCTTAGCGGGGGTCTACGAGCAGTACTTC. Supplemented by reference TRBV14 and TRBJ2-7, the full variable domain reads EAGVTQFPSHSVIEKGQTVTLRCDPISGHDNLYWYRRVMGKEIKFLLHFVKESKQDESGMPNNRFLAERTGGTYSTLKVQPAELEDSGVYFCASSPLAGVYEQYFGPGTRLTVT.

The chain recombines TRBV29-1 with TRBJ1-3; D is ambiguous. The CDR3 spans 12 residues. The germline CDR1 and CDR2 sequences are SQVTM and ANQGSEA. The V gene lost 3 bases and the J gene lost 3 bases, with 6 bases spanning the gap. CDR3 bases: TGCAGCGTTGATGGGGATGGAAACACCATATATTTT. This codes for CSVDGDGNTIYF.

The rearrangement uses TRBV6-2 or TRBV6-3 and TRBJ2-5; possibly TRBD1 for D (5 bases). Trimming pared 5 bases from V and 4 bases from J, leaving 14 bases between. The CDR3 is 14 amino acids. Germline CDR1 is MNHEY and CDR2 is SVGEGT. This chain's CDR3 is CASSRRQSRETQYF. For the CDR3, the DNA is TGTGCCAGCAGTAGACGACAGAGCCGAGAGACCCAGTACTTC.

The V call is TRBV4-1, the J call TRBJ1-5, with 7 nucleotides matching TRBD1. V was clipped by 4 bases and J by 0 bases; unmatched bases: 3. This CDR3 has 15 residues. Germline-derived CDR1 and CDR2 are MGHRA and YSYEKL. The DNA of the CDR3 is TGCGCCAGCAGCCGGGACAGCGATAGCAATCAGCCCCAGCATTTT. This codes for CASSRDSDSNQPQHF.